Following are 7 T cell receptor beta chains from one sample sequenced in a study of T cell repertoires in cytomegalovirus infection. MiXCR, run by TCRdb on the reads, gives a single entry per CDR3 protein. The data contain about 900,000 distinct CDR3 sequences, around 32% of them seen just once; the ten biggest clones take up around an eighth. The antigens for these receptors are not known. The material sequenced was cultured CD8+ T cells from PBMCs, taken from culture after CMV antigen stimulation. All receptors come from a human donor in good health (CMV status not recorded). Some clones in this sample may be carry-over from other donors' samples.

This clonotype was counted between two and nine times. The junction and the germline gene differ at one end; a read error may be behind it. This chain connects TRBV6-1 to TRBJ2-1; possible D gene TRBD1, 5 bases. Per the germline V gene, CDR1 is MNHNS and CDR2 is SASEGT. The CDR3 loop spans 13 amino acids. The CDR3 here is CASRVGAYDEQFF. Written as DNA, the CDR3 is TGTGCCAGCAGAGTTGGGGCCTACGATGAGCAGTTCTTC.

This clonotype was detected a few times. This sequence joins TRBV27 and TRBJ1-6, with TRBD1 matching 7 bases. The V and J ends lost 6 bases and 10 bases, in that order; junction bases with no gene match: 6. The CDR3 runs 13 residues. Germline V lookup: CDR1 MNHEY, CDR2 SMNVEV (reference sequence). The CDR3 bases are TGTGCCAGCAGGGGACAGTCGATATCACCCCTCCACTTT. Its translation: CASRGQSISPLHF.

The rearrangement joins TRBV12-3 or TRBV12-4 to TRBJ2-3; TRBD2 agrees at 10 bases. Trimming at V came to 4 bases and at J to 4 bases, leaving 5 bases not matched to a gene. The CDR3 totals 15 residues. CDR3 amino acids: CASSSVAGGPDTQYF. The CDR3 bases are TGTGCCAGCAGTTCTGTAGCGGGGGGACCAGATACGCAGTATTTT.

The table lists this clonotype with a few counts. The V and J genes are TRBV7-8 and TRBJ1-2; D unclear. The CDR3 runs to 14 residues. Per germline, CDR1 SGHVS and CDR2 FQNEAQ. Trimming shortened V by 1 base and J by 4 bases, and 10 bases separated the two germline ends. The DNA of the CDR3 is TGTGCCAGCAGCTTAGAAGGAACTGCCTATGGCTACACCTTC. Protein: CASSLEGTAYGYTF.

The chain uses TRBV5-4 and TRBJ2-1; 9 bases are shared with TRBD2. Germline-derived CDR1 and CDR2 are SGHNT and YYREEE (reference sequence). Trimming at V came to 0 bases and at J to 4 bases, leaving 14 bases not matched to a gene. The CDR3 is 19 residues long. CDR3 nucleotides: TGTGCCAGCAGCTTGGTTGGTAGCGGGGGCAGGGCCCTATACAATGAGCAGTTCTTC. Translated: CASSLVGSGGRALYNEQFF.

The sample holds a few counts of this clonotype. V and J are TRBV6-6 and TRBJ2-1; D possibly uses TRBD1 or TRBD2 (5 bases each). Germline loops: CDR1 MNHNY, CDR2 SVGAGI (reference sequence). Trimming removed 2 bases at V and 14 bases at J, with 19 bases between. This CDR3 is 14 amino acids long. Here the CDR3 reads CASSYVNGAVTEFF. The DNA of the CDR3 is TGTGCCAGCAGTTACGTAAACGGGGCTGTTACGGAGTTCTTC.

This clonotype showed up just a few times. This chain links TRBV29-1 with TRBJ1-1, with 8 bases matching TRBD1. V trimming: 6 bases; J trimming: 5 bases; junction bases outside the gene matches: 8. The CDR3 sequence is 13 residues long. CDR1 SQVTM and CDR2 ANQGSEA come from the germline V gene. In DNA, the CDR3 is TGCAGCGTCGCAGGGGGCGTTAGGACTGAAGCTTTCTTT. Protein: CSVAGGVRTEAFF.